This TCR beta chain is from a study of CD8+CD57+ T cells in acquired aplastic anemia. Looking at the study overall: Recorded DNA amounts for sorted CD4+ and CD8+ cells had an average of approximately 3 ug.

Sequencing involved patients with CD8+CD57+ cell expansion previously shown by flow cytometry. With no exception, the patients had severe acquired aplastic anemia. As for this clonotype: The antigen is unknown.

Genomic DNA, the template, was used for profiling of the TCR beta VDJ and CDR3. TCRdb itself ran the reads through MiXCR, one entry per CDR3 protein. The repertoire includes over 150,000 distinct CDR3 sequences, 45% to 60% of them detected once, and 10% to 15% sits in the top ten. From germline, CDR1 is WSHSY and CDR2 SAAADI. CDR3 size: 12 residues. V lost 4 bases to trimming and J lost 3 bases, with 3 bases between them. Findings and caveats of the study: Patients and controls shared under 35 CD8+ CDR3 sequences, which appeared highly expressed in patients and within their immunodominant clones.

The sequenced sample was sorted CD4+, CD8+, or CD8+CD57+ T cells (not recorded which) from PBMCs. The clonotype was recovered from a human donor with aplastic anemia. The chain is built from TRBV10-2 and TRBJ1-4; D uncertain. CDR3 nucleotides: TGCGCCAGCAGTGGGTCTAATGAAAAACTGTTTTTT. Protein product: CASSGSNEKLFF.